Below are 10 T cell receptor beta chains sequenced from a single sample in a study of blood T cells in healthy people across ages. A sample-barcoded 5' primer and a J-beta primer mix were used in a second PCR of about 7 to 12 cycles. Each CDR3 protein is one row after TCRdb ran MiXCR on the 5' RACE reads. The repertoire consists of about 640,000 distinct CDR3 sequences, with about 53% occurring once and the leading ten covering around 37%. Sequenced: blood. The receptors here all came from a man aged 55 to 70 in good health.

This clonotype was counted only a few times. The genes are TRBV20-1 and TRBJ1-1, with 7 bases that match TRBD1. The CDR3 extends over 12 amino acids. With V trimmed by 6 bases and J by 5 bases, 6 bases remained unmatched. Germline V lookup: CDR1 DFQATT, CDR2 SNEGSKA (reference sequence). The CDR3: CSAHRGWTEAFF. In DNA form, the CDR3 reads TGCAGTGCCCACAGGGGATGGACTGAAGCTTTCTTT.

In the case of this clonotype: This may arise from a read error, as a much more abundant clone is one base away. This chain connects TRBV7-9 to TRBJ2-1; D gene ambiguous. This CDR3 has 14 amino acids. Trimming cost V 5 bases and J 7 bases, with 15 bases left between them. Germline values: CDR1 SEHNR, CDR2 FQNEAQ (reference sequence). The CDR3 sequence: CASSHDSVWNEQFF. In DNA, the CDR3 is TGTGCCAGCAGCCATGACTCCGTTTGGAATGAGCAGTTCTTC.

V and J are TRBV11-3 and TRBJ1-1; no reliable D call. Germline V CDR1 and CDR2: SGHNT, YENEEA. This CDR3 comprises 13 residues. V was cut by 5 bases and J by 4 bases, with 11 bases left in between. In DNA form, the CDR3 reads TGTGCCAGCAGCCGAGGACGGATCACTGAAGCTTTCTTT. It is translated as CASSRGRITEAFF.

This clonotype is a singleton in its sample. This chain connects TRBV10-3 to TRBJ2-3; tentative D call: TRBD2 (6 bases). This CDR3 is built from 14 residues. The V gene's germline CDR1 is ENHRY and CDR2 SYGVKD. V shed 6 bases and J shed 2 bases, with 12 bases lying between them. The CDR3 sequence is CAIRRGEDTDTQYF. In nucleotides, the CDR3 is TGTGCCATCAGGAGAGGGGAGGACACAGATACGCAGTATTTT.

This chain joins TRBV10-1 and TRBJ1-2; weak D call: TRBD1 (5 bases). The V gene's germline CDR1 is WNHNN and CDR2 SYGVQD (reference sequence). V lost 2 bases, J lost 8 bases, and 12 bases lay in between. The CDR3 loop spans 13 amino acids. The CDR3: CASSENYRGGYTF. The DNA of the CDR3 is TGCGCCAGCAGTGAGAACTATAGGGGCGGCTACACCTTC.

This clonotype was detected a few times. This rearrangement joins TRBV11-2 to TRBJ1-2; D is undetermined. V was trimmed by 1 base and J by 2 bases, leaving 11 bases between them. This CDR3 has 15 amino acids. CDR1 and CDR2 (germline): SGHAT, FQNNGV. The CDR3 DNA reads as TGTGCCAGCAGCTTAGTGGGCCGGAGAAACTATGGCTACACCTTC. This encodes CASSLVGRRNYGYTF.

This clonotype was observed a few times. The rearrangement uses TRBV20-1 and TRBJ2-4; 8 positions agree with TRBD1. The DNA matches TRBJ2-7 better at its end, which makes the J call doubtful. The V gene's germline CDR1 is DFQATT and CDR2 SNEGSKA (reference sequence). The CDR3 totals 14 residues. Written as DNA, the CDR3 is TGCAGTGCTAGTAGGACAGGGCTTACCTACGAGCAGTACTTC. Translated, it gives CSASRTGLTYEQYF.

The chain employs TRBV7-8 and TRBJ2-3, with TRBD1 identical over 9 bases. The CDR3 has 16 residues. V lost 3 bases and J lost 1; bases outside the gene matches: 5. Germline V gene data show CDR1 as SGHVS and CDR2 as FQNEAQ. The CDR3 sequence: CASSFETGGGTDTQYF. The CDR3, as DNA: TGTGCCAGCAGCTTCGAGACAGGGGGAGGCACAGATACGCAGTATTTT.

This clonotype occurred a few times. This sequence joins TRBV10-2 and TRBJ1-5; the D gene is possibly TRBD1 (6 bases). There are 13 residues in the CDR3. From germline, CDR1 is WSHSY and CDR2 SAAADI. Trimming pared 4 bases from V and 7 bases from J, leaving 11 bases between. CDR3 sequence reads: CASSAGVGQPQHF. The DNA of the CDR3 is TGCGCCAGCAGTGCAGGGGTGGGACAGCCCCAGCATTTT.

The chain recombines TRBV29-1 with TRBJ2-1; 8 bases map to TRBD1. The CDR3 spans 13 residues. V trimming: 8 bases; J trimming: 3 bases; junction bases outside the gene matches: 6. Germline V CDR1 and CDR2: SQVTM, ANQGSEA. CDR3 in DNA: TGCAGCCATGGACAGGGAGGCTACAATGAGCAGTTCTTC. Its translation: CSHGQGGYNEQFF.